The 12 T cell receptor beta chains given below trace back to one sample, sequenced in a study of CD4+ T cells in melanoma. The table came from immunoSEQ multiplex PCR; TCRdb's copy has only in-frame clones and leaves some out. Among 9,500 to 10,000 clones listed, roughly 63% were seen once. The source material was cells from a culture (not recorded whether cultured in vitro). These receptors all stem from a human donor with melanoma.

The rearrangement joins TRBV5-6 to TRBJ2-5; D is tentatively TRBD1 or TRBD2 (5 bases each). Looked up from germline, CDR1 is SGHDT and CDR2 is YYEEEE. Trimming took 2 bases from V and 5 from J, leaving 19 bases between them. The CDR3 extends over 16 amino acids. The CDR3 DNA reads as TGTGCCAGCAGCTTCAAGTGGGACCCAATCGATGAGACCCAGTACTTC. Residues: CASSFKWDPIDETQYF.

J is TRBJ2-1 and V is TRBV18; D tentatively fits TRBD1 or TRBD2 (5 bases each). This CDR3 is 15 amino acids long. Trimming removed 2 bases at V and 9 bases at J, with 17 bases between. CDR1 is KGHSH and CDR2 is LQKENI in the germline V gene. CDR3 in DNA: TGTGCCAGCTCACCAACGGTGGTAGGGACGGGTGAGCAGTTCTTC. As protein: CASSPTVVGTGEQFF. Full variable domain (rest looked up from reference TRBV18 and TRBJ2-1): NAGVMQNPRHLVRRRGQEARLRCSPMKGHSHVYWYRQLPEEGLKFMVYLQKENIIDESGMPKERFSAEFPKEGPSILRIQQVVRGDSAAYFCASSPTVVGTGEQFFGPGTRLTVL.

This clone was detected a few times. The V call is TRBV29-1, the J call TRBJ1-4, with 9 bases fitting TRBD1. The CDR3 sequence is 13 residues long. The V segment lost 7 bases and the J segment 8 bases; nucleotides outside the gene matches: 8. Looked up from germline, CDR1 is SQVTM and CDR2 is ANQGSEA. CDR3 sequence: CSGMGQGSEKLFF. For the CDR3, the DNA is TGCAGCGGCATGGGACAGGGTAGCGAAAAACTGTTTTTT.

The V and J genes are TRBV2 and TRBJ1-2, with TRBD1 as a possible D gene (6 bases). From germline, CDR1 is SNHLY and CDR2 FYNNEI. The CDR3 is made up of 13 amino acids. V was trimmed by 6 bases and J by 1 base, leaving 9 bases between them. This CDR3 is CASSTQGNYGYTF. CDR3 in DNA: TGTGCCAGCAGCACACAGGGTAACTATGGCTACACCTTC.

The gene calls are TRBV7-9 and TRBJ2-3; 7 nucleotides line up with TRBD1. Germline V gene sequence: CDR1 SEHNR, CDR2 FQNEAQ (reference sequence). V gave up 1 base and J gave up 2 bases; unmatched junction bases: 6. This CDR3 is built from 16 residues. The CDR3 protein is CASSLVPRGTTDTQYF. The CDR3 nucleotides read TGTGCCAGCAGCTTAGTCCCCAGGGGGACCACAGATACGCAGTATTTT.

The sample holds a few counts of this clone. The J gene is TRBJ1-5, the V gene TRBV18; 9 positions agree with TRBD1. Germline CDR1 is KGHSH and CDR2 is LQKENI. V gave up 5 bases and J gave up 0 bases; unmatched junction bases: 11. The CDR3 sequence is 18 residues long. CDR3 DNA sequence: TGTGCCAGCTCAGCGACAGGGGGAAGATTGGGTAGCAATCAGCCCCAGCATTTT. It is translated as CASSATGGRLGSNQPQHF.

The V and J genes are TRBV9 and TRBJ2-1, with 9 bases that match TRBD1. Germline assignment: CDR1 SGDLS and CDR2 YYNGEE. J gave up 4 bases and V 0 bases, and 8 bases lay outside the gene matches. The CDR3 runs to 17 residues. The CDR3 region is CASSVALGTGIYNEQFF. CDR3 bases: TGTGCCAGCAGCGTAGCTCTGGGGACAGGGATATACAATGAGCAGTTCTTC.

The chain carries TRBV5-6 and TRBJ1-1, with D hard to call. Trimming removed 1 base from V and 1 base from J, with 17 bases in between. The germline V gene encodes CDR1 SGHDT and CDR2 YYEEEE. The CDR3 contains 17 residues. For the CDR3, the DNA is TGTGCCAGCAGCTTGTTCGCAATAGTGGGAACGAACACTGAAGCTTTCTTT. Protein sequence: CASSLFAIVGTNTEAFF.

This clone came up a few times. This chain uses TRBV6-5 with TRBJ1-1, with 9 bases lining up with TRBD1. This CDR3 region has 14 residues. V shed 6 bases and J 4 bases; nucleotides not matched to a gene: 6. Germline V gives CDR1 MNHEY, CDR2 SVGAGI. This CDR3 reads CASSPGDRATEAFF. The CDR3 DNA is TGTGCCAGCAGCCCCGGGGACAGGGCCACTGAAGCTTTCTTT.

This chain links TRBV10-3 with TRBJ2-7; 7 bases are a match to TRBD1. Germline-derived CDR1 and CDR2 are ENHRY and SYGVKD. The ends lost 2 bases at V and 5 bases at J; junction bases unmatched: 3. The CDR3 has 13 residues. CDR3 in amino acids: CAISEGQVNEQYF. The DNA of the CDR3 is TGTGCCATCAGTGAGGGACAGGTAAACGAGCAGTACTTC.

This chain connects TRBV19 to TRBJ1-5, with D uncertain. Germline V gives CDR1 LNHDA, CDR2 SQIVND (reference sequence). The CDR3 length is 16 residues. Trimming shortened V by 5 bases and J by 0 bases, and 14 bases separated the two germline ends. The CDR3 nucleotides read TGTGCCAGTAGTCCGTTGGACCTCAATAGCAATCAGCCCCAGCATTTT. Its protein is CASSPLDLNSNQPQHF.

V is TRBV7-3 and J is TRBJ2-1, with 9 bases that match TRBD2. Germline V gene sequence: CDR1 SGHTA, CDR2 FQGTGA. The CDR3 covers 15 residues. V was clipped by 1 base and J by 9 bases; unmatched bases: 7. This CDR3 is CASSLSGGASGEQFF. The CDR3 bases are TGTGCCAGCAGCTTAAGCGGGGGGGCCTCAGGTGAGCAGTTCTTC.